These T cell receptor beta chains were read from a single sample in a study of blood T cell repertoires in COVID-19. Generated by immunoSEQ multiplex PCR, the TCRdb table keeps only in-frame clones and is missing some. This sample has approximately 670,000 clones, with more than 80% found just once. The sequenced sample consisted of peripheral blood. Every receptor here comes from a woman aged 18 to 35 with acute or convalescent COVID-19. CDR3s include the opening cysteine and the closing phenylalanine or tryptophan. A D gene is named only where the DNA matches it firmly. Only part of the rows carry a size: once, few, many, or a class if the clone is expanded.

v_call	j_call	clone_size	d_call	cdr3_nt	cdr3_aa
TRBV7-9	TRBJ1-4	once	-	TGTGCCAGCAGCTACGGACAAGCAACTAATGAAAAACTGTTTTTT	CASSYGQATNEKLFF
TRBV4-1	TRBJ2-2	-	TRBD2	TGCGCCAGCAGCCAAGGGTGGGGAGGGGTCACCGGGGAGCTGTTTTTT	CASSQGWGGVTGELFF
TRBV4-1	TRBJ1-2	-	TRBD1	TGCGCCAGCAGCCAGGACCACGGGACAGTCTATGGCTACACCTTC	CASSQDHGTVYGYTF
TRBV10-2	TRBJ1-1	-	-	TGCGCCAGCAGTGCCGGGACAACCAACACTGAAGCTTTCTTT	CASSAGTTNTEAFF
TRBV5-6	TRBJ2-1	once	TRBD2	TGTGCCAGCAGCTCGGCTAGCGGGGGCCACAATGAGCAGTTCTTC	CASSSASGGHNEQFF
TRBV30	TRBJ1-2	once	-	TGTGCCTGGAGTGTAGGGGCAGGGAAAGGCTACACCTTC	CAWSVGAGKGYTF
TRBV12-3/TRBV12-4	TRBJ1-2	-	-	TGTGCCAGCAGTTTCGACAGAGCCTATGGCTACACCTTC	CASSFDRAYGYTF
TRBV5-1	TRBJ2-1	-	TRBD2	TGCGCCAGCAAGGCGCGGGGGGTCAATGAGCAGTTCTTC	CASKARGVNEQFF
TRBV9	TRBJ2-6	-	-	TGTGCCAGCAGCGCCCGACAGGGGGCCAACGTCCTGACTTTC	CASSARQGANVLTF
TRBV6-5	TRBJ2-1	-	-	TGTGCCAGCAGTTTACTACCAGGGGACTACAATGAGCAGTTCTTC	CASSLLPGDYNEQFF
TRBV19	TRBJ2-7	once	-	TGTGCCAGTAGTATATATGGACCGAAGGGAGGCTACGAGCAGTACTTC	CASSIYGPKGGYEQYF
TRBV9	TRBJ2-2	-	TRBD1	TGTGCCAGCACGGACAGGGGTCCCACCGGGGAGCTGTTTTTT	CASTDRGPTGELFF
TRBV6-2/TRBV6-3	TRBJ1-5	-	-	TGTGCCAGCAGTTACCAGGGGAGCAATCAGCCCCAGCATTTT	CASSYQGSNQPQHF
TRBV6-5	TRBJ1-6	-	-	TGTGCCAGCAGTTACTCGGGGGGAGTTCTAACCCCCCTCCACTTT	CASSYSGGVLTPLHF
TRBV7-2	TRBJ2-1	-	TRBD1	TGTGCCAGCAGCTGGGACAGGGGGCAGGATGAGCAGTTCTTC	CASSWDRGQDEQFF
TRBV29-1	TRBJ1-2	-	TRBD1	TGCAGCGTTGAATTCAGGGGGCGGTTGGTTGGCTACACCTTC	CSVEFRGRLVGYTF
TRBV24-1	TRBJ2-7	once	-	TGTGCCACCAGTGATATACCCCCCCGGAGGTCCCCCTACGAGCAGTACTTC	CATSDIPPRRSPYEQYF
TRBV12-3/TRBV12-4	TRBJ1-1	-	-	TGTGCCAGCAGTAATTCAGGGAACACTGAAGCTTTCTTT	CASSNSGNTEAFF
TRBV27	TRBJ2-1	-	-	TGTGCCAGCAGTCCCCAGGGGAGTTCCTACAATGAGCAGTTCTTC	CASSPQGSSYNEQFF
TRBV4-2	TRBJ1-3	few	-	TGTGCCAGCAGCCATCGGACGGGGAGCTCTGGAAACACCATATATTTT	CASSHRTGSSGNTIYF
TRBV10-1	TRBJ1-3	-	-	TGCGCCAGCAGTGGGGGGCTTTCAAACACCATATATTTT	CASSGGLSNTIYF
TRBV6-4	TRBJ2-7	once	-	TGTGCCAGCAGTGTTAGGACAGCGGGATCCCCCTACGAGCAGTACTTC	CASSVRTAGSPYEQYF
TRBV3-1/TRBV3-2	TRBJ2-3	-	-	TGTGCCAGCAGCCAAACCCCCAGGGGAGACACGCAGTATTTT	CASSQTPRGDTQYF
TRBV19	TRBJ2-7	-	TRBD2	TGTGCCAGTAGTATTGGGCTAGCGGGGGGCCCTTCCGAGCAGTACTTC	CASSIGLAGGPSEQYF
TRBV9	TRBJ2-1	few	-	TGTGCCAGCAGCGTAGTAGCGGTCTCCTACAATGAGCAGTTCTTC	CASSVVAVSYNEQFF
TRBV2	TRBJ1-4	-	TRBD1	TGTGCCAGCAGCGTGGGACAGCCCGCGGCTAATGAAAAACTGTTTTTT	CASSVGQPAANEKLFF
TRBV12-5	TRBJ2-3	once	-	TGTGCTAGTGGTTTGGTCCCGGGACTCACAGATACGCAGTATTTT	CASGLVPGLTDTQYF
TRBV27	TRBJ1-2	few	-	TGTGCCAGCAGTTTAGGACTGCCCGACGTCGATGGCTACACCTTC	CASSLGLPDVDGYTF
TRBV27	TRBJ2-7	-	-	TGTGCCAGCAGTCCCGCATTCGGGGTCAAGTCCTACGAGCAGTACTTC	CASSPAFGVKSYEQYF
TRBV7-6	TRBJ2-1	many	TRBD2	TGTGCCAGCGGCCGTGGACTAGCGCACAATGAGCAGTTCTTC	CASGRGLAHNEQFF
TRBV5-6	TRBJ2-7	-	TRBD1	TGTGCCAGCAGCCGGAACAGGGGGAGATACCCCTACGAGCAGTACTTC	CASSRNRGRYPYEQYF
TRBV6-2/TRBV6-3	TRBJ1-1	-	-	TGTGCCAGCAGTTTTAGGCCGGCAGGGAACACTGAAGCTTTCTTT	CASSFRPAGNTEAFF
TRBV21-1	TRBJ1-2	-	-	TGTGCCAGCAGCAAACGAGGAAGAACCCGGGACAGGGCTTGTCCCACCTTC	CASSKRGRTRDRACPTF
TRBV11-3	TRBJ2-2	-	TRBD1	TGTGCCAGCAGCTTAGATCGGGACAGGGCCAACACCGGGGAGCTGTTTTTT	CASSLDRDRANTGELFF